This T cell receptor beta chain was observed in a study of PD-1 blockade in classical Hodgkin lymphoma. Study summary: The nivolumab dose that patients received was 3 mg/kg, given intravenously every 2 weeks.

As to time point: cycle 4 day 1 (C4D1), after five to seven weeks of nivolumab. With no exception, relapse followed autologous stem cell transplantation in all patients, and brentuximab vedotin exposure varied. The V end was cut by 2 bases, the J end by 10 bases, with 11 bases between. From germline, CDR1 is SGHAT and CDR2 FQNNGV. The CDR3 covers 12 residues. Using immunoSEQ multiplex PCR, the repertoire was profiled, and TCRdb retains in-frame clones only, with some absent. The sample lists about 110,000 clones, around 90% occurring once. Comments on this clone: Antigen specificity is unknown.

General study points: It was among complete responders that baseline diversity resembled that of newly diagnosed patients. TCR diversity rose significantly by C4D1 in CD4+ but not CD8+ cells. Diminished baseline TCR diversity has been reported in newly diagnosed patients relative to healthy donors.

The rearrangement joins TRBV11-2 to TRBJ1-1; D call uncertain. Sequenced here: peripheral blood mononuclear cells (PBMCs), sampled before the fourth cycle of nivolumab. The receptor comes from a human donor with classical Hodgkin lymphoma. CDR3 sequence (DNA): TGTGCCAGCAGCTTACGGACTTCGAGAGCTTTCTTT. Translation gives CASSLRTSRAFF.